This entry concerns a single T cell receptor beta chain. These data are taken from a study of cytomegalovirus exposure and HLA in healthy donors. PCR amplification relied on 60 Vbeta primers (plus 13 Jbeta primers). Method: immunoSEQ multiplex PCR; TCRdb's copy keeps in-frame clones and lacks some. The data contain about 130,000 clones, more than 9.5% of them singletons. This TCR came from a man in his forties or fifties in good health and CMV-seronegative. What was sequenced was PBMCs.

The CDR3: CASGLGARTGGGGYTF. DNA for the CDR3: TGTGCTAGTGGTTTGGGGGCTCGGACAGGCGGGGGGGGCTACACCTTC. The V and J genes are TRBV12-5 and TRBJ1-2, with 7 bases identical to TRBD1. The germline V gene has CDR1 LGHNT and CDR2 FRNRAP. After removal of 1 base from V and 8 bases from J, the junction contained 13 bases not matched to a gene. The CDR3 runs to 16 residues. The full variable domain, rest sourced from reference TRBV12-5 and TRBJ1-2, is DARVTQTPRHKVTEMGQEVTMRCQPILGHNTVFWYRQTMMQGLELLAYFRNRAPLDDSGMPKDRFSAEMPDATLATLKIQPSEPRDSAVYFCASGLGARTGGGGYTFGSGTRLTVV.